This T cell receptor (beta chain) was identified in a study of T cell repertoires in cytomegalovirus infection (dated by TCRdb to between 2018 and 2021). Concerning the study at large: The HLA type of each donor mattered for the analysis, because public TCR beta signatures pointed to carriage of CMV infection along with the matching HLA type.

Sequencing instrument: Illumina HiSeq 1500. TCRdb handled the public reads itself, with Q25 trimming in fastp and clone calling in MiXCR, and kept productive beta chains. Rows are combined by CDR3 protein, so each entry shows the most common genes and DNA. The sample yields roughly 640,000 distinct CDR3 sequences; around 24% were counted once. The ten largest clones capture around 8% of the sample. Study-level results and caveats: In the ex vivo response, HLA-C-restricted CMV-specific TCR beta clonotypes were dominant, and in two of eight donors the single most frequent clonotype came from this HLA-C-restricted group. Carriers of CMV infection plus the relevant HLA type were discriminated by the cumulative frequency of public TCR beta family members in the study cohort and in an independent roughly 400-donor cohort.

Regarding this clonotype: Its antigen remains undetermined. One base away lies a much larger clone, so this may be a sequencing read error.

CDR1 SGHTA and CDR2 FQGNSA were looked up in the germline V gene. From cysteine to phenylalanine, the CDR3 is 14 amino acids long. Only the CDR3 region is kept as DNA, spanning 42 bases read in frame from base 1. V gives up 2 bases and J gives up 6 bases, and the segment between their germline ends measures 13 bases. The V and J genes are TRBV7-2 and TRBJ1-2; the D gene is perhaps TRBD1, from 5 matching bases. This receptor was identified in a human donor in good health (CMV status not recorded). Some clones in this sample may be carry-over from other donors' samples. Input material: CD8+ T cells from PBMCs. The nucleotide sequence is given as TGTACCAGCAGCTTATGGGACCGCGGGGATGGCTACACCTTC. It codes for CTSSLWDRGDGYTF.